This T cell receptor beta chain was observed in a study of beta chain features in type 1 diabetes. Study results and limitations: The study found that naive, central memory and Treg TCRB repertoires appeared more similar in patients than in healthy donors.

Germline V gene data show CDR1 as SEHNR and CDR2 as FQNEAQ (reference sequence). There are 15 residues in the CDR3. V was pared by 1 base and J by 1 base, with 9 bases between. The study reverse transcribed the entire isolated RNA, so it sequenced expressed TCRB transcripts. Clones were read by immunoSEQ multiplex PCR, and TCRdb kept only the in-frame ones, dropping some. The sample consists of more than 300,000 clones, roughly an eighth of them appearing once. This clone was recorded a few times. The antigen is unknown. This clonotype originated in a man younger than 35 in good health. Sequenced: naive CD4+ T cells from blood. This sequence joins TRBV7-9 and TRBJ2-3; D ambiguous. This chain's CDR3 is CASSLVQVGTDTQYF. For the CDR3, the DNA is TGTGCCAGCAGCTTAGTTCAGGTTGGCACAGATACGCAGTATTTT.